The subject of this entry is one T cell receptor beta chain. Reverse transcription of about 0.5 to 1 ug RNA was carried out with random hexamers. TCRdb reanalysed the immunoSEQ multiplex PCR reads using MiXCR and keeps one entry per CDR3 protein. The table records over 150,000 distinct CDR3 sequences, approximately 94% of them present only once. The source of the sample is a study of CD8 T cells in Susac syndrome. CD8+ and CD4+ T cells circulating in blood were sequenced for TCR beta. Material for sequencing was CD4+ T cells from PBMCs. The receptor's source is a human donor with Susac syndrome.

CDR3 sequence (DNA): TGTGCCAGCAGTTTCGCATCCGGAAACACCATATATTTT. It is translated as CASSFASGNTIYF. The chain is built from TRBV27 and TRBJ1-3; D is unresolved. The CDR3 has 13 residues. Germline V gene lookup returns CDR1 MNHEY and CDR2 SMNVEV (reference sequence). Trimming left V 3 bases short and J 4 bases short, with 7 bases between.